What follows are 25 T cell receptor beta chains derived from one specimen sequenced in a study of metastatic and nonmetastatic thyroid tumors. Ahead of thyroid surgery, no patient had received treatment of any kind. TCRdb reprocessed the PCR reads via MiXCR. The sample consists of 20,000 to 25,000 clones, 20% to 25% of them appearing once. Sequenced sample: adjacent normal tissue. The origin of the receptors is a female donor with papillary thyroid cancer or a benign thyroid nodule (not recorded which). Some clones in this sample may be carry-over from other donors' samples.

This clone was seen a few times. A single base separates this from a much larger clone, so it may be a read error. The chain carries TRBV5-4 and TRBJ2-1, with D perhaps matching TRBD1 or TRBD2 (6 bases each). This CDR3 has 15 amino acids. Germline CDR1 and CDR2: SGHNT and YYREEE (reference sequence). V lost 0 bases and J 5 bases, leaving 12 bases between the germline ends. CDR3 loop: CASSLAGAVDNEQFF. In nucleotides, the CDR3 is TGTGCCAGCAGCTTGGCGGGGGCCGTGGACAATGAGCAGTTCTTC.

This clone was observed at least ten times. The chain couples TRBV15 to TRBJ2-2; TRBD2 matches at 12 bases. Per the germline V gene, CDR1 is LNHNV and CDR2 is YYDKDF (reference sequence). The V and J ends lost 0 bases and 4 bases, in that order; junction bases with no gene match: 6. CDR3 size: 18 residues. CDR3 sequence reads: CATSRDKGLAGRTGELFF. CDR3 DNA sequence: TGTGCCACCAGCAGAGATAAAGGACTAGCGGGACGCACCGGGGAGCTGTTTTTT.

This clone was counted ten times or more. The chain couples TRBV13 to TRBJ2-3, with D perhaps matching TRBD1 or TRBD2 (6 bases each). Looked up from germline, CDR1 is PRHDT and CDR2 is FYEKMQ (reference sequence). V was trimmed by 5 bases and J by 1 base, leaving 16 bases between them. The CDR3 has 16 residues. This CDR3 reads CASSTPRRGGTDTQYF. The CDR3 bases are TGTGCCAGCAGCACCCCGCGAAGGGGGGGCACAGATACGCAGTATTTT.

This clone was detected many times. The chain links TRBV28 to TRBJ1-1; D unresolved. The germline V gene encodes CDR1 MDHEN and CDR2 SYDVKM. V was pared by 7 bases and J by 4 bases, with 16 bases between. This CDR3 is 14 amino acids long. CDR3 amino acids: CASTASLRSTEAFF. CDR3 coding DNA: TGTGCCAGCACCGCGAGCTTGAGGAGCACTGAAGCTTTCTTT.

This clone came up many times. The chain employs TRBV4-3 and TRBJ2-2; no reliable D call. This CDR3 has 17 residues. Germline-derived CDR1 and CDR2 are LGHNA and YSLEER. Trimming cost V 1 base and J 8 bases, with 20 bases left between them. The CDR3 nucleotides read TGCGCCAGCAGCCAAGGGCACGTTAGGCTCGGCGAAGGGGAGCTGTTTTTT. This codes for CASSQGHVRLGEGELFF.

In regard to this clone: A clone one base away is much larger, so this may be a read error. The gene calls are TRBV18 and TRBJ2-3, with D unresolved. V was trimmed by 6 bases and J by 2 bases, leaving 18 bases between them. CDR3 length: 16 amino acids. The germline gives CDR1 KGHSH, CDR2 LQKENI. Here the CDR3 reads CASSFGPLSYTDTQYF. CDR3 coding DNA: TGTGCCAGCTCCTTCGGCCCGCTTTCATACACAGATACGCAGTATTTT. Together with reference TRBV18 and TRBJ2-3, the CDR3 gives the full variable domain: NAGVMQNPRHLVRRRGQEARLRCSPMKGHSHVYWYRQLPEEGLKFMVYLQKENIIDESGMPKERFSAEFPKEGPSILRIQQVVRGDSAAYFCASSFGPLSYTDTQYFGPGTRLTVL.

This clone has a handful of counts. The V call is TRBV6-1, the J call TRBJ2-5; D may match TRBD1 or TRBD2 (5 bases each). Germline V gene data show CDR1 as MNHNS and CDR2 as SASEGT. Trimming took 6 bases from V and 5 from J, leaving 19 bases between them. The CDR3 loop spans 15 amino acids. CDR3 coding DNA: TGTGCCAGCAGATCAACTAGAGGGGTCGGGGAGACCCAGTACTTC. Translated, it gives CASRSTRGVGETQYF.

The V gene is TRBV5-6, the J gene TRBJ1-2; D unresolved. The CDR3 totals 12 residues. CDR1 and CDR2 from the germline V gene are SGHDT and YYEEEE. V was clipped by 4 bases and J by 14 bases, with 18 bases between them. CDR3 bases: TGTGCCAGCAGCCCGGACTGGGCAGAGTCTACCTTC. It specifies CASSPDWAESTF.

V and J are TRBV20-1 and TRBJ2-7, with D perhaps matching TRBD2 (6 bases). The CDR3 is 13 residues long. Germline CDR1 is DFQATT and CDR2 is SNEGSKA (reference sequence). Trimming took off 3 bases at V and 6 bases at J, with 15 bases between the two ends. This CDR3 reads CSASLGGGPEQYF. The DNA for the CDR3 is TGCAGTGCTAGCCTCGGGGGTGGCCCCGAGCAGTACTTC.

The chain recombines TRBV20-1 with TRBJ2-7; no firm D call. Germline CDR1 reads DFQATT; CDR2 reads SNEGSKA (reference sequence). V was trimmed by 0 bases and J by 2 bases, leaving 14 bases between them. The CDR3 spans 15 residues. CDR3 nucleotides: TGCAGTGCTAGAGATCGAACATCAGTAACCTACGAGCAGTACTTC. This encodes CSARDRTSVTYEQYF.

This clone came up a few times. Written as DNA, the CDR3 is TGTGCCAGTAGTCGACCGAGCACTGAAGCTTTCTTT. It yields the protein CASSRPSTEAFF. The J gene is TRBJ1-1, the V gene TRBV12-3 or TRBV12-4, with D unresolved. This CDR3 spans 12 amino acids. Trimming removed 9 bases at V and 4 bases at J, with 12 bases between.

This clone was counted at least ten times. The CDR3: CASSFLPSSAYEQYF. DNA of the CDR3: TGTGCCAGCAGCTTTCTCCCCTCCTCAGCCTACGAGCAGTACTTC. V usage is TRBV5-5 and J usage is TRBJ2-7; no reliable D call. Germline CDR1 and CDR2: SGHKS and YYEKEE (reference sequence). The CDR3 is 15 residues long. Trimming stripped 2 bases from V and 2 bases from J, with 14 bases between.

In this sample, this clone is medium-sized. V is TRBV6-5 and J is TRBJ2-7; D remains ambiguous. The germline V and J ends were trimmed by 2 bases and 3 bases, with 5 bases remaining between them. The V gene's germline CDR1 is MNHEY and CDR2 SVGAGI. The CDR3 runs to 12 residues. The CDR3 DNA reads TGTGCCAGCAGTTACAGGAGCTACGAGCAGTACTTC. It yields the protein CASSYRSYEQYF.

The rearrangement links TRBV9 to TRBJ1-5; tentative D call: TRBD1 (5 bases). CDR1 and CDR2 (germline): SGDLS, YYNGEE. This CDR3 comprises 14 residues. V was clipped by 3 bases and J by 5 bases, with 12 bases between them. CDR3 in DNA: TGTGCCAGCAGCGCAGCGGGGGACGATCAGCCCCAGCATTTT. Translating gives CASSAAGDDQPQHF.

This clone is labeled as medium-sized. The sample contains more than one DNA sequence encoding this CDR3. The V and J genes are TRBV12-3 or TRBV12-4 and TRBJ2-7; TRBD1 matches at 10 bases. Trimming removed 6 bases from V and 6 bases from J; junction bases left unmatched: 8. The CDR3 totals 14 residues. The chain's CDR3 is CASSLGQGSSEQYF. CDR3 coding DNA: TGTGCCAGCAGCCTGGGACAGGGGAGTTCCGAGCAGTACTTC.

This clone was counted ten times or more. The CDR3 bases are TGTGCCAGCAGGAGGGGACAGGTCGCAGCAGATACGCAGTATTTT. Its translation is CASRRGQVAADTQYF. This chain links TRBV11-2 with TRBJ2-3; 8 bases line up with TRBD1. CDR3 length: 15 amino acids. The germline gives CDR1 SGHAT, CDR2 FQNNGV. With V trimmed by 6 bases and J by 4 bases, 9 bases remained unmatched.

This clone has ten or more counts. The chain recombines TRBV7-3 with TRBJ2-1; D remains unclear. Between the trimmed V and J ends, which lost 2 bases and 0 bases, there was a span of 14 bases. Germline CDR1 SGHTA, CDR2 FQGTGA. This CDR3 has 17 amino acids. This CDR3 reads CASSLQSSLTSYNEQFF. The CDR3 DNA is TGTGCCAGCAGCTTACAAAGTAGCTTAACCTCCTACAATGAGCAGTTCTTC.

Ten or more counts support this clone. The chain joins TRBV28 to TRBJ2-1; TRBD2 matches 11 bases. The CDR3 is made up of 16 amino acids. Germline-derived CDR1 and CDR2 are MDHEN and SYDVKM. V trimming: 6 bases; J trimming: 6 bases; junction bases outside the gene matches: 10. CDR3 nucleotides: TGTGCCAGCAGACAACTAGCGGGAGCCCCCTCCAATGAGCAGTTCTTC. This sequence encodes CASRQLAGAPSNEQFF.

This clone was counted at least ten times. In nucleotides, the CDR3 is TGTGCCAGCAGTTTTGTACCGCCCGGAGGTAATGAAAAACTGTTTTTT. Protein: CASSFVPPGGNEKLFF. The chain recombines TRBV27 with TRBJ1-4; D not resolved. Per the germline V gene, CDR1 is MNHEY and CDR2 is SMNVEV (reference sequence). Between the trimmed V and J ends, which lost 3 bases and 4 bases, there was a span of 15 bases. The CDR3 has 16 residues. Together with reference TRBV27 and TRBJ1-4, the CDR3 gives the full variable domain: EAQVTQNPRYLITVTGKKLTVTCSQNMNHEYMSWYRQDPGLGLRQIYYSMNVEVTDKGDVPEGYKVSRKEKRNFPLILESPSPNQTSLYFCASSFVPPGGNEKLFFGSGTQLSVL.

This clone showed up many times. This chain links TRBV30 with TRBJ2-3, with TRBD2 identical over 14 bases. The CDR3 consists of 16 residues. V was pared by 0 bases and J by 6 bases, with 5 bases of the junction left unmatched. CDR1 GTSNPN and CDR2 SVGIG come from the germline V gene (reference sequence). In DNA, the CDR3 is TGTGCCTGGAGTGTGGTGACTAGCGGGAGGGCCGATACGCAGTATTTT. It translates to CAWSVVTSGRADTQYF.

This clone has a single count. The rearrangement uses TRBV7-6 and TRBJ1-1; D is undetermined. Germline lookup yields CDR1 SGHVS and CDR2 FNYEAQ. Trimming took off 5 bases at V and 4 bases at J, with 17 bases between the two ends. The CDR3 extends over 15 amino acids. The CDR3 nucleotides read TGTGCCAGCAGCCCGCGGGGTGTACTCGGCACTGAAGCTTTCTTT. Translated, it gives CASSPRGVLGTEAFF.

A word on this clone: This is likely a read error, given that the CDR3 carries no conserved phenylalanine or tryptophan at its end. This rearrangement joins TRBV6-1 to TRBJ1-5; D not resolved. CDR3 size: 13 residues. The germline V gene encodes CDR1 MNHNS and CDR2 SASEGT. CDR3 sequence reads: CAGSDGANQPQHS. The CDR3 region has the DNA TGTGCCGGCAGTGACGGTGCCAATCAGCCCCAGCATTCT.

The CDR3 protein is CASGLAHQWGVTEAFF. As DNA, the CDR3 is TGTGCTAGTGGTTTGGCTCATCAATGGGGCGTTACTGAAGCTTTCTTT. The chain links TRBV12-5 to TRBJ1-1; tentative D call: TRBD1 (5 bases). The germline V and J ends were trimmed by 1 base and 5 bases, with 17 bases remaining between them. The germline V gene has CDR1 LGHNT and CDR2 FRNRAP. The CDR3 runs to 16 residues.

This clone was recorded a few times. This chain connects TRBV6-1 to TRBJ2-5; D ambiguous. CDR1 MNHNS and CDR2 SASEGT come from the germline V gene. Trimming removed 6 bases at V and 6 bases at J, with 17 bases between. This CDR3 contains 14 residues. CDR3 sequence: CASRKRTLKKTQYF. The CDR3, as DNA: TGTGCCAGCAGGAAACGGACCCTTAAAAAGACCCAGTACTTC.

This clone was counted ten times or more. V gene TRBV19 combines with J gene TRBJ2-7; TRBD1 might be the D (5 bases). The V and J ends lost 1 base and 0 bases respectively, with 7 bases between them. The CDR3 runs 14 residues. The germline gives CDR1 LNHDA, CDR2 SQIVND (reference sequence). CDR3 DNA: TGTGCCAGTAGTATAGGAAGGGGCTCCTACGAGCAGTACTTC. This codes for CASSIGRGSYEQYF.